One and the same sample provided the 29 T cell receptor beta chains below, sequenced in a study of identical twins. TCRdb fed the 5' RACE reads into MiXCR, producing one record per CDR3 protein. The sample records just over 450,000 distinct CDR3 sequences, about 14% being singletons. These data also formed part of another study, on yellow fever vaccine responses in identical twins.

The sample was CD4+ T cells sorted from blood. These receptors came from a woman between 18 and 29 years old in good health.

V gene TRBV10-3 combines with J gene TRBJ2-5, with a possible D match to TRBD2 (6 bases). The V and J ends lost 4 bases and 2 bases respectively, with 14 bases between them. The germline CDR1 and CDR2 sequences are ENHRY and SYGVKD. This CDR3 spans 15 amino acids. The CDR3 region is CAISVTGTGQETQYF. The CDR3 coding sequence is TGTGCCATCAGTGTTACCGGGACTGGACAAGAGACCCAGTACTTC.

The sample holds a few counts of this clonotype. V and J are TRBV10-3 and TRBJ2-7; no clear D gene. The CDR3 has 11 residues. V was trimmed by 4 bases and J by 1 base, leaving 2 bases between them. In germline, CDR1 is ENHRY, CDR2 SYGVKD. CDR3 protein: CAISVSYEQYF. CDR3 DNA: TGTGCCATCAGTGTGTCCTACGAGCAGTACTTC.

In this sample, this clonotype turned up many times. V and J are TRBV12-3 or TRBV12-4 and TRBJ2-7; 14 bases line up with TRBD2. After removal of 6 bases from V and 6 bases from J, the junction contained 7 bases not matched to a gene. CDR3 size: 15 residues. The CDR3 DNA sequence: TGTGCCAGCAGCAGGACTAGCGGGAGGTCTGTCGAGCAGTACTTC. Protein sequence: CASSRTSGRSVEQYF.

At least ten counts were recorded for this clonotype. CDR3: CSARDHLAAYEQYF. CDR3 nucleotides: TGCAGTGCTAGAGATCACCTAGCGGCCTACGAGCAGTACTTC. The chain has TRBV20-1 and TRBJ2-7, with TRBD2 matching 7 bases. Unmatched junction bases numbered 4, after V lost 0 bases and J lost 2 bases. This CDR3 is built from 14 residues. The germline V gene has CDR1 DFQATT and CDR2 SNEGSKA (reference sequence).

This clonotype was detected only a few times. The chain links TRBV5-1 to TRBJ2-7; TRBD1 matches at 9 bases. J was trimmed by 5 bases and V by 3 bases; bases with no gene match: 9. CDR1 and CDR2 (germline): SGHRS, YFSETQ. The CDR3 is 15 amino acids. The CDR3 loop is CASSSLQGAQNEQYF. In nucleotides, the CDR3 is TGCGCCAGCAGCTCATTACAGGGGGCGCAAAACGAGCAGTACTTC.

This chain uses TRBV3-1 with TRBJ2-3; 10 nucleotides align to TRBD2. This CDR3 is 16 amino acids long. Trimming took 3 bases from V and 3 from J; bases not matched to a gene: 6. Per the germline V gene, CDR1 is LGHDT and CDR2 is YNNKEL (reference sequence). The CDR3 loop reads CASSQDPSGSTDTQYF. CDR3 nucleotides: TGTGCCAGCAGCCAGGATCCTAGCGGGAGTACAGATACGCAGTATTTT.

The table lists this clonotype with a few counts. V usage is TRBV9 and J usage is TRBJ2-5, with a possible D match to TRBD1 (8 bases). Trimming pared 0 bases from V and 5 bases from J, leaving 14 bases between. CDR3 length: 15 amino acids. The germline V gene encodes CDR1 SGDLS and CDR2 YYNGEE. CDR3 in amino acids: CASSVADRGGETQYF. CDR3 DNA sequence: TGTGCCAGCAGCGTAGCCGACAGGGGAGGGGAGACCCAGTACTTC.

There are a few counts of this clonotype. The rearrangement uses TRBV20-1 and TRBJ2-7, with 9 positions matching TRBD2. Germline-derived CDR1 and CDR2 are DFQATT and SNEGSKA (reference sequence). The junction had 7 bases not matched to a gene; V was cut back by 3 bases and J by 4 bases. CDR3 length equals 14 residues. CDR3 in amino acids: CSASSASGTYEQYF. CDR3 DNA: TGCAGTGCTAGTTCGGCTAGCGGGACGTACGAGCAGTACTTC.

The chain employs TRBV7-9 and TRBJ2-1; D is perhaps TRBD1 (5 bases). The CDR3 is made up of 16 amino acids. V lost 5 bases to trimming and J lost 9 bases, with 23 bases between them. Germline assignment: CDR1 SEHNR and CDR2 FQNEAQ (reference sequence). The CDR3 coding sequence is TGTGCCAGCAGCCCGACGGGCAGGGCGACGGTATCTGAGCAGTTCTTC. Translation: CASSPTGRATVSEQFF. The whole variable domain, filled in from reference TRBV7-9 and TRBJ2-1, reads DTGVSQNPRHKITKRGQNVTFRCDPISEHNRLYWYRQTLGQGPEFLTYFQNEAQLEKSRLLSDRFSAERPKGSFSTLEIQRTEQGDSAMYLCASSPTGRATVSEQFFGPGTRLTVL.

This clonotype was picked up many times. V gene TRBV4-2 combines with J gene TRBJ2-7; maybe TRBD2 (5 bases). Deletions cut 0 bases from V and 6 bases from J, with 18 bases between. The CDR3 spans 16 residues. The germline CDR1 and CDR2 sequences are LGHNA and YNFKEQ. The CDR3 region is CASSQDSAGLLSEQYF. The CDR3 DNA reads as TGTGCCAGCAGCCAAGATTCGGCGGGCCTCTTATCCGAGCAGTACTTC.

The chain employs TRBV29-1 and TRBJ2-1; TRBD1 agrees at 8 bases. CDR3 length equals 13 residues. V gave up 7 bases and J gave up 2 bases; unmatched junction bases: 4. The germline gives CDR1 SQVTM, CDR2 ANQGSEA. The CDR3 region is CSGRDRTYNEQFF. As DNA, the CDR3 is TGCAGCGGCCGGGACAGGACCTACAATGAGCAGTTCTTC.

The rearrangement uses TRBV5-6 and TRBJ2-3, with D possibly TRBD1 on 6 matching bases. Germline V gene sequence: CDR1 SGHDT, CDR2 YYEEEE. The CDR3 extends over 15 amino acids. Trimming shortened V by 4 bases and J by 0 bases, and 12 bases separated the two germline ends. The CDR3 bases are TGTGCCAGCAGCCAAGGACAGAAAAGCACAGATACGCAGTATTTT. Protein sequence: CASSQGQKSTDTQYF.

The table lists this clonotype with a few counts. V and J are TRBV9 and TRBJ2-5, with TRBD2 matching over 11 bases. Germline values: CDR1 SGDLS, CDR2 YYNGEE. V dropped 4 bases and J dropped 5; count of bases not matched to a gene: 7. This CDR3 comprises 15 residues. The CDR3 loop is CASSLGLAAGETQYF. The CDR3 DNA follows: TGTGCCAGCAGCCTGGGACTAGCGGCAGGGGAGACCCAGTACTTC.

V is TRBV7-6 and J is TRBJ2-6, with D unresolved. Looked up from germline, CDR1 is SGHVS and CDR2 is FNYEAQ. V lost 1 base and J 0 bases, leaving 10 bases between the germline ends. The CDR3 has 17 amino acids. Written as DNA, the CDR3 is TGTGCCAGCAGCTTAGTTCCAGGCTCCTCTGGGGCCAACGTCCTGACTTTC. Protein sequence: CASSLVPGSSGANVLTF.

This clonotype was seen only a few times. The chain couples TRBV11-3 to TRBJ2-1; 11 bases are a match to TRBD2. CDR3 length equals 15 residues. Germline CDR1 reads SGHNT; CDR2 reads YENEEA. Losses at the gene ends were 3 bases for V and 6 bases for J; bases not matched to a gene: 4. The chain's CDR3 is CASSLGLAAINEQFF. CDR3 coding DNA: TGTGCCAGCAGCTTGGGACTAGCGGCTATCAATGAGCAGTTCTTC.

V and J are TRBV12-3 or TRBV12-4 and TRBJ2-2, with D possibly called TRBD1 or TRBD2 (5 bases each). Between the trimmed V and J ends, which lost 5 bases and 4 bases, there was a span of 11 bases. This CDR3 is 14 amino acids long. The CDR3 region is CASSDNGGTGELFF. CDR3 sequence (DNA): TGTGCCAGCAGTGACAATGGGGGCACCGGGGAGCTGTTTTTT.

This clonotype was observed at least ten times. This chain joins TRBV5-1 and TRBJ2-4; D tentatively fits TRBD1 or TRBD2 (5 bases each). The CDR3 consists of 15 residues. CDR1 is SGHRS and CDR2 is YFSETQ in the germline V gene. Between the trimmed V and J ends, which lost 5 bases and 6 bases, there was a span of 18 bases. This CDR3 reads CASSVGHGIGNIQYF. The CDR3 DNA reads as TGCGCCAGCAGTGTGGGGCACGGGATAGGAAACATTCAGTACTTC.

This clonotype was detected many times. This chain connects TRBV12-3 or TRBV12-4 to TRBJ2-2; a possible D gene is TRBD2 (6 bases). Trimming cost V 6 bases and J 4 bases, with 18 bases left between them. This CDR3 contains 16 residues. The CDR3 bases are TGTGCCAGCAGCCCAATGACGTTGGGGGGCACCGGGGAGCTGTTTTTT. Its protein is CASSPMTLGGTGELFF.

The rearrangement joins TRBV12-3 or TRBV12-4 to TRBJ2-7; 13 nucleotides line up with TRBD2. V lost 2 bases and J lost 9; bases outside the gene matches: 13. CDR3 size: 17 residues. The CDR3 is CASSLTLGGLAGTVQYF. The CDR3 DNA follows: TGTGCCAGCAGTTTAACCTTAGGGGGACTAGCGGGGACGGTGCAGTACTTC.

This chain joins TRBV7-2 and TRBJ2-1, with TRBD2 matching 12 bases. Germline V lookup: CDR1 SGHTA, CDR2 FQGNSA. The CDR3 has 18 residues. Losses at the gene ends were 0 bases for V and 4 bases for J; bases not matched to a gene: 7. CDR3: CASSLAALAGGIYNEQFF. The CDR3 nucleotides are TGTGCCAGCAGCTTAGCCGCCCTAGCGGGAGGGATATACAATGAGCAGTTCTTC.

The chain has TRBV18 and TRBJ2-2; 10 bases match TRBD2. Trimming took 2 bases from V and 0 from J; bases not matched to a gene: 3. This CDR3 is built from 17 residues. CDR1 and CDR2 from the germline V gene are KGHSH and LQKENI. CDR3 bases: TGTGCCAGCTCACCATCTACTAGCGGGACGAACACCGGGGAGCTGTTTTTT. This gives the protein CASSPSTSGTNTGELFF.

This clonotype showed up just a few times. This chain connects TRBV7-2 to TRBJ2-4; the D is unclear. V shed 5 bases and J shed 11 bases, with 13 bases lying between them. CDR3 length: 12 residues. The germline CDR1 and CDR2 sequences are SGHTA and FQGNSA. The CDR3 region is CASSRLFGVQYF. DNA for the CDR3: TGTGCCAGCAGCCGACTGTTCGGTGTTCAGTACTTC.

This clonotype appeared many times. The chain uses TRBV2 and TRBJ2-7; possible D gene TRBD1, 6 bases. The V gene lost 3 bases and the J gene lost 3 bases, with 9 bases spanning the gap. CDR1 and CDR2 from the germline V gene are SNHLY and FYNNEI. The CDR3 consists of 13 residues. The CDR3 DNA reads as TGTGCCAGCAGTGATTCAGGGGACTACGAGCAGTACTTC. Protein sequence: CASSDSGDYEQYF.

There are many counts of this clonotype. The chain is built from TRBV4-2 and TRBJ2-1, with TRBD2 as a possible D gene (6 bases). The CDR3 runs 16 residues. Deletions cut 0 bases from V and 5 bases from J, with 14 bases between. Per germline, CDR1 LGHNA and CDR2 YNFKEQ. CDR3 sequence (DNA): TGTGCCAGCAGCCAAGAAGGAGGGAAAAACCACAATGAGCAGTTCTTC. This codes for CASSQEGGKNHNEQFF.

This clonotype was seen a handful of times. The chain has TRBV6-1 and TRBJ2-4; D not certain. V was pared by 1 base and J by 5 bases, with 9 bases between. Germline loops: CDR1 MNHNS, CDR2 SASEGT. The CDR3 length is 14 residues. The CDR3 is CASSEGLNENIQYF. The CDR3 nucleotides are TGTGCCAGCAGTGAAGGGCTGAATGAAAACATTCAGTACTTC.

This clonotype was observed at least ten times. The chain carries TRBV20-1 and TRBJ2-7, with D unclear. The germline V and J ends were trimmed by 6 bases and 4 bases, with 13 bases remaining between them. The V gene's germline CDR1 is DFQATT and CDR2 SNEGSKA (reference sequence). The CDR3 consists of 12 residues. The CDR3 here is CSASPAPYEQYF. The CDR3, as DNA: TGCAGTGCGAGCCCTGCGCCGTACGAGCAGTACTTC.

The CDR3 DNA sequence: TGTGCCAGCTCACCCGGTGAGGAAGATACGCAGTATTTT. It is translated as CASSPGEEDTQYF. This chain joins TRBV18 and TRBJ2-3, with D hard to call. The germline V gene encodes CDR1 KGHSH and CDR2 LQKENI. This CDR3 region has 13 residues. The V gene lost 3 bases and the J gene lost 5 bases, with 9 bases spanning the gap.

V gene TRBV4-2 combines with J gene TRBJ1-1, with D uncertain. V was shortened by 0 bases and J by 6 bases, with 11 bases between the two germline ends. Germline V lookup: CDR1 LGHNA, CDR2 YNFKEQ. The length of the CDR3 is 14 residues. In DNA form, the CDR3 reads TGTGCCAGCAGCCAAGACAAGGGCAGTTCTGAAGCTTTCTTT. It yields the protein CASSQDKGSSEAFF.

The chain employs TRBV5-5 and TRBJ2-5; D may be TRBD1 (5 bases). This CDR3 has 13 amino acids. V lost 3 bases, J lost 5 bases, and 11 bases lay in between. CDR1 and CDR2 from the germline V gene are SGHKS and YYEKEE (reference sequence). CDR3 DNA: TGTGCCAGCAGCTCTGGGAACAGGGAGACCCAGTACTTC. Protein product: CASSSGNRETQYF.